One sample yielded the 16 T cell receptor beta chains listed below, sequenced in a study of blood T cell repertoires in COVID-19. Sequenced by immunoSEQ multiplex PCR; TCRdb stores in-frame clones only, minus some. Altogether approximately 310,000 clones are present, under 90% being singletons, with the ten largest covering 4% to 6%. Sequenced material: PBMCs or T cells enriched from blood (not recorded which). These receptors came from a man in his sixties who had recovered from COVID-19.

This clone is a singleton in its sample. The CDR3 sequence: CASSEDRGNEKLFF. CDR3 DNA: TGTGCCAGCAGCGAGGACAGGGGTAATGAAAAACTGTTTTTT. The chain combines TRBV7-9 with TRBJ1-4, with TRBD1 matching over 9 bases. Germline-derived CDR1 and CDR2 are SEHNR and FQNEAQ (reference sequence). The CDR3 runs to 14 residues. The V gene end was trimmed by 5 bases and the J gene end by 4 bases; junction bases not matched to a gene: 2.

The chain joins TRBV6-6 to TRBJ1-3; 7 nucleotides line up with TRBD1. Unmatched junction bases numbered 14, after V lost 6 bases and J lost 0 bases. The CDR3 loop spans 18 amino acids. The germline gives CDR1 MNHNY, CDR2 SVGAGI (reference sequence). The CDR3 DNA reads as TGTGCCAGCAGCCGATACATCCCGGGACAGAGCTCTGGAAACACCATATATTTT. Translated, it gives CASSRYIPGQSSGNTIYF.

The rearrangement links TRBV19 to TRBJ2-5; 16 positions match TRBD2. CDR1 is LNHDA and CDR2 is SQIVND in the germline V gene (reference sequence). This CDR3 has 21 residues. V shed 4 bases and J 4 bases; nucleotides not matched to a gene: 18. CDR3 loop: CASSKSYRGTSGRARGETQYF. The CDR3 DNA reads as TGTGCCAGTAGTAAATCATACAGGGGGACTAGCGGGAGGGCGAGAGGAGAGACCCAGTACTTC.

The rearrangement links TRBV5-4 to TRBJ2-7; D may be TRBD1 (5 bases). The germline V and J ends were trimmed by 2 bases and 2 bases, with 11 bases remaining between them. Germline CDR1 and CDR2: SGHNT and YYREEE (reference sequence). This CDR3 is built from 14 residues. CDR3: CASSFSTATYEQYF. The CDR3, as DNA: TGTGCCAGCAGCTTTTCGACAGCGACCTACGAGCAGTACTTC. Full variable domain (outside the CDR3, taken from reference TRBV5-4 and TRBJ2-7): ETGVTQSPTHLIKTRGQQVTLRCSSQSGHNTVSWYQQALGQGPQFIFQYYREEENGRGNFPPRFSGLQFPNYSSELNVNALELDDSALYLCASSFSTATYEQYFGPGTRLTVT.

This clone has just a few counts. The rearrangement uses TRBV9 and TRBJ1-2, with 11 bases that match TRBD1. J was trimmed by 8 bases and V by 2 bases; bases with no gene match: 11. Per germline, CDR1 SGDLS and CDR2 YYNGEE. The CDR3 length is 16 residues. The CDR3 is CASSVGGQGASGGYTF. The CDR3 bases are TGTGCCAGCAGCGTGGGAGGACAGGGGGCTTCGGGAGGCTACACCTTC.

This chain connects TRBV28 to TRBJ2-7, with 14 bases identical to TRBD2. The CDR3 consists of 15 residues. Germline V lookup: CDR1 MDHEN, CDR2 SYDVKM. V shed 5 bases, J shed 6 bases, and the junction held 6 bases outside the gene matches. The CDR3 sequence: CASSQGLAGVSEQYF. In DNA form, the CDR3 reads TGTGCCAGCAGTCAGGGACTAGCGGGAGTGAGCGAGCAGTACTTC.

Concerning this clone itself: Other nucleotide sequences from this sample produce the same CDR3. The chain recombines TRBV6-5 with TRBJ1-3; D remains unclear. The CDR3 sequence is 16 residues long. The germline V and J ends were trimmed by 0 bases and 0 bases, with 9 bases remaining between them. Germline values: CDR1 MNHEY, CDR2 SVGAGI. The CDR3 reads CASSYSRQVSGNTIYF. CDR3 nucleotide sequence: TGTGCCAGCAGTTACTCTAGGCAGGTCTCTGGAAACACCATATATTTT.

The chain uses TRBV5-1 and TRBJ2-5, with D tentatively TRBD2 (5 bases). V was cut by 2 bases and J by 5 bases, with 16 bases left in between. The CDR3 is made up of 15 amino acids. Germline assignment: CDR1 SGHRS and CDR2 YFSETQ. DNA of the CDR3: TGCGCCAGCAGCTTTGGGCGGGCCCTGGGGGAGACCCAGTACTTC. This sequence encodes CASSFGRALGETQYF.

In this sample, this clone turned up once. The genes are TRBV2 and TRBJ2-1; 9 positions match TRBD2. The germline gives CDR1 SNHLY, CDR2 FYNNEI. This CDR3 spans 16 amino acids. Losses at the gene ends were 4 bases for V and 2 bases for J; bases not matched to a gene: 6. The CDR3 sequence is CASSALSSGTYNEQFF. The CDR3 nucleotides are TGTGCCAGCAGTGCCCTTTCTAGCGGGACCTACAATGAGCAGTTCTTC.

The chain recombines TRBV7-9 with TRBJ1-2; D not resolved. Germline CDR1 and CDR2: SEHNR and FQNEAQ (reference sequence). The V end was cut by 1 base, the J end by 8 bases, with 11 bases between. This CDR3 contains 13 residues. CDR3 loop: CASSLVGGTGYTF. Here the CDR3 DNA reads TGTGCCAGCAGCTTAGTGGGAGGAACCGGCTACACCTTC.

V gene TRBV7-9 combines with J gene TRBJ2-5; D unclear. CDR1 and CDR2 from the germline V gene are SEHNR and FQNEAQ (reference sequence). The V end lost 5 bases, the J end lost 2 bases, and 9 bases lay between the germline ends. The CDR3 is 13 residues long. Here the CDR3 reads CASSPGFQETQYF. Written as DNA, the CDR3 is TGTGCCAGCAGCCCAGGCTTTCAAGAGACCCAGTACTTC.

This clone has only a few counts. The V gene is TRBV7-9, the J gene TRBJ2-1; tentatively, D is TRBD2 (5 bases). The CDR3 loop spans 16 amino acids. V lost 3 bases and J 0 bases, leaving 12 bases between the germline ends. Per germline, CDR1 SEHNR and CDR2 FQNEAQ (reference sequence). The CDR3: CASSFGSLPSYNEQFF. The CDR3 coding sequence is TGTGCCAGCAGCTTTGGGAGCTTGCCCTCCTACAATGAGCAGTTCTTC.

Here the CDR3 DNA reads TGCGCCAGCAGCCAAAGTGGGGGGTATGGCGAGCAGTACTTC. The encoded protein is CASSQSGGYGEQYF. The gene calls are TRBV4-1 and TRBJ2-7, with D tentatively TRBD2 (6 bases). Per germline, CDR1 MGHRA and CDR2 YSYEKL. The CDR3 runs 14 residues. V dropped 2 bases and J dropped 6 bases, with 14 bases sitting between them.

This chain uses TRBV27 with TRBJ1-3; D is undetermined. The CDR3 extends over 13 amino acids. Between the trimmed V and J ends, which lost 3 bases and 3 bases, there was a span of 6 bases. Germline assignment: CDR1 MNHEY and CDR2 SMNVEV (reference sequence). The CDR3 loop is CASSFRSGNTIYF. The DNA for the CDR3 is TGTGCCAGCAGTTTTAGGAGTGGAAACACCATATATTTT.

The genes are TRBV24-1 and TRBJ2-5, with TRBD1 identical over 7 bases. Germline loops: CDR1 KGHDR, CDR2 SFDVKD. V was pared by 4 bases and J by 4 bases, with 8 bases of the junction left unmatched. This CDR3 has 15 residues. The DNA of the CDR3 is TGTGCCACCAGTGAACACAGGGGAACGGGAGAGACCCAGTACTTC. It codes for CATSEHRGTGETQYF.

The gene calls are TRBV2 and TRBJ1-5; 7 bases are shared with TRBD1. Germline lookup yields CDR1 SNHLY and CDR2 FYNNEI. CDR3 size: 16 residues. J lost 3 bases, V lost 8 bases, and 13 bases had no gene match. The CDR3 region is CASSSDPGGTNQPQHF. CDR3 nucleotides: TGTGCCAGCTCTTCTGACCCAGGGGGAACCAATCAGCCCCAGCATTTT.